This is a list of T cell receptor beta chains from one sample in a study of CD8+CD57+ T cells in acquired aplastic anemia. TCRdb reanalysed the reads using MiXCR and keeps one entry per CDR3 protein. Altogether 160,000 or so distinct CDR3 sequences are present, roughly 50% being singletons, with the ten largest covering 2.5% to 4%. Input material: sorted CD4+, CD8+, or CD8+CD57+ T cells (not recorded which) from PBMCs. These receptor sequences come from a human donor with aplastic anemia. Each CDR3 is given without its conserved first and last residue. Each record gives: V gene, CDR3 protein.

v_gene: TRBV5-1; CDR3aa: ASSVGPGQVIEAQY
v_gene: TRBV11-2; CDR3aa: ASSPWGGVGVGTGELF
v_gene: TRBV20-1; CDR3aa: SAAQGIGNIQY
v_gene: TRBV19; CDR3aa: ASTYGRNNHQPQH
v_gene: TRBV2; CDR3aa: ASRGLGTQETQY
v_gene: TRBV3-1; CDR3aa: ASSLRRGEQF
v_gene: TRBV5-4; CDR3aa: AIGGWETQY
v_gene: TRBV7-2; CDR3aa: ASSPEGAYEQY
v_gene: TRBV9; CDR3aa: ASSVVGGPLH
v_gene: TRBV11-1; CDR3aa: ASSFRGPSTDTQY
v_gene: TRBV19; CDR3aa: ASSIALSDRASTGELF
v_gene: TRBV2; CDR3aa: ASSEQRSSYNEQF
v_gene: TRBV25-1; CDR3aa: ASSEWGGQGAGNTGELF
v_gene: TRBV6-1; CDR3aa: ASSPDRGVTSNQPQH
v_gene: TRBV29-1; CDR3aa: SAPGADTQY
v_gene: TRBV19; CDR3aa: ASSIACNSPLH
v_gene: TRBV7-2; CDR3aa: ASSSTTGANTEAF
v_gene: TRBV30; CDR3aa: AWSGGSAPSYEQY
v_gene: TRBV7-9; CDR3aa: ASSSDRTNSPLH
v_gene: TRBV3-1; CDR3aa: ASSHRAGGPDSPLH
v_gene: TRBV18; CDR3aa: ASSPSTAPYSEAF
v_gene: TRBV2; CDR3aa: ASSVGTGGDTQY
v_gene: TRBV19; CDR3aa: ASSTWTEKLGYT
v_gene: TRBV11-2; CDR3aa: ASNRDRGSYGYT
v_gene: TRBV2; CDR3aa: ASRADRGGSPLH
v_gene: TRBV7-2; CDR3aa: ASSLVGTRNSPLH
v_gene: TRBV2; CDR3aa: ASSVGQGYEQY
v_gene: TRBV7-2; CDR3aa: AGSLRNTEAF
v_gene: TRBV19; CDR3aa: ASSSGQGGETQY